Presented here are 3 T cell receptor beta chains from one specimen sequenced in a study of graft-versus-host responses after intestinal transplantation. Libraries were prepared by immunoSEQ multiplex PCR; TCRdb keeps only in-frame clonotypes and omits some of them. This table has 13,000 or so clones, 74% appearing once. Both intraepithelial and lamina propria lymphocytes were released by processing graft tissue. Sample: ileum tissue, taken 16 days after intestinal transplant. Source of these receptors: a human patient who received an intestinal transplant, so some T cells may come from the graft donor.

This clone was seen a handful of times. The chain is built from TRBV9 and TRBJ2-7; tentatively, D is TRBD2 (5 bases). There are 15 residues in the CDR3. Looked up from germline, CDR1 is SGDLS and CDR2 is YYNGEE. V lost 0 bases and J 4 bases, leaving 14 bases between the germline ends. CDR3 DNA sequence: TGTGCCAGCAGCGTAGCAGAGACTACGGTTTACGAGCAGTACTTC. Translating gives CASSVAETTVYEQYF.

V gene TRBV27 combines with J gene TRBJ2-5; TRBD1 matches at 7 bases. The J call may be incorrect, as the DNA end agrees better with TRBJ2-7. Per the germline V gene, CDR1 is MNHEY and CDR2 is SMNVEV (reference sequence). This CDR3 is built from 13 residues. Here the CDR3 DNA reads TGTGCCAGCAGTCACTTGGGACAGTACGAGCAGTACTTC. It translates to CASSHLGQYEQYF.

This clone appeared a few times. The rearrangement uses TRBV4-1 and TRBJ2-7, with 7 positions matching TRBD1. The CDR3 consists of 16 residues. V was clipped by 3 bases and J by 7 bases; unmatched bases: 15. Germline CDR1 and CDR2: MGHRA and YSYEKL. This CDR3 is CASSQTGTVIRPEQYF. In nucleotides, the CDR3 is TGCGCCAGCAGCCAGACGGGGACAGTAATCCGGCCGGAGCAGTACTTC.